This TCR beta chain was captured in a study of cytomegalovirus exposure and HLA in healthy donors. Only a few counts were recorded for this clone. Trimming cost V 0 bases and J 15 bases, with 15 bases left between them. Germline V CDR1 and CDR2: MNHNY, SVGAGI (reference sequence). The CDR3 is made up of 13 amino acids. PCR primers comprised 60 Vbeta and 13 Jbeta primers. Using immunoSEQ multiplex PCR, the repertoire was profiled, and TCRdb retains in-frame clones only, with some absent. The sample lists 120,000 or so clones; about a sixth were seen once. The chain links TRBV6-6 to TRBJ2-1; D remains ambiguous. The TCR originated in a female donor in good health and CMV-seropositive. What was sequenced was PBMCs. DNA of the CDR3: TGTGCCAGCAGTTACTCGGCCACCCCCCCTTCGTTCTTC. As protein: CASSYSATPPSFF.